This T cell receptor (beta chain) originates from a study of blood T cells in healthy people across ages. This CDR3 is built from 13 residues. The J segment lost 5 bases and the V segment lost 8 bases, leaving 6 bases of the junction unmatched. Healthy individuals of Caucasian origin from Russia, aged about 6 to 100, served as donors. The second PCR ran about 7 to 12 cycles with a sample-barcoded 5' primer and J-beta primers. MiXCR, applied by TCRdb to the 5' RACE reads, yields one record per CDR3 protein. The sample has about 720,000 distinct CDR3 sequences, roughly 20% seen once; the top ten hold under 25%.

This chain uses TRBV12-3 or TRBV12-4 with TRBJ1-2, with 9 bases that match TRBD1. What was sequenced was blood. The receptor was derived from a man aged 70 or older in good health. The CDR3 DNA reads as TGTGCCAGCGGTTCGGACAGGGGTTATGGCTACACCTTC. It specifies CASGSDRGYGYTF.